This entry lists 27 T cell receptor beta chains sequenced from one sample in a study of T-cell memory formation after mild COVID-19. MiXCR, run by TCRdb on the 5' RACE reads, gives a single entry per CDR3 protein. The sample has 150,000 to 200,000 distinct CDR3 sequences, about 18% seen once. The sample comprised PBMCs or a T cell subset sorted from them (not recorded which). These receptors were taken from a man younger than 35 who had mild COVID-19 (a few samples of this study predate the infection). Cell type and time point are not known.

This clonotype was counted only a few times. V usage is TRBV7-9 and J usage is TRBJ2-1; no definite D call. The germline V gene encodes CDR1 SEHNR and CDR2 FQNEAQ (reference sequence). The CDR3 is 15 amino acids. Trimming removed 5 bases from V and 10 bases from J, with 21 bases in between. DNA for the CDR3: TGTGCCAGCAGCGGGCTACGCCCTATAGTCTCGGAGCAGTTCTTC. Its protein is CASSGLRPIVSEQFF.

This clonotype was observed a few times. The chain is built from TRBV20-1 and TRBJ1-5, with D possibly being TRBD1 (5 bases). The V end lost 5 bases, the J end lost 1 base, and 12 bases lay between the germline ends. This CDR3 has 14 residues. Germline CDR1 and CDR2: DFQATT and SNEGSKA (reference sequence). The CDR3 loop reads CSAWGRVSNQPQHF. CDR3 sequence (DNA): TGCAGTGCTTGGGGCCGTGTCAGCAATCAGCCCCAGCATTTT.

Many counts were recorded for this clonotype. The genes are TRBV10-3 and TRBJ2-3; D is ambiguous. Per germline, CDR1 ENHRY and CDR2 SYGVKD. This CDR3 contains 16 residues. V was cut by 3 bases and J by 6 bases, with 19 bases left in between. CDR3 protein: CAISETRLVSTDTQYF. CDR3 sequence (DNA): TGTGCCATCAGTGAAACGAGGCTGGTTTCCACGGATACGCAGTATTTT.

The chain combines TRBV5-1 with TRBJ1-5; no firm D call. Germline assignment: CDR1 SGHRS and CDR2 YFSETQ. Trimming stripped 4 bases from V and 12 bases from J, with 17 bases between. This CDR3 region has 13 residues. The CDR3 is CASSPIPDGNQHF. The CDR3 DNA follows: TGCGCCAGCAGCCCTATCCCGGACGGTAACCAGCATTTT.

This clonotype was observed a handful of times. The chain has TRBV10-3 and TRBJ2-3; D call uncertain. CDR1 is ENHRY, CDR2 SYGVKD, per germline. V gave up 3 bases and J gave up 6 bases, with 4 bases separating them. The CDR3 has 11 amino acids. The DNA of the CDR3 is TGTGCCATCAGTGAAGGTGATACGCAGTATTTT. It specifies CAISEGDTQYF.

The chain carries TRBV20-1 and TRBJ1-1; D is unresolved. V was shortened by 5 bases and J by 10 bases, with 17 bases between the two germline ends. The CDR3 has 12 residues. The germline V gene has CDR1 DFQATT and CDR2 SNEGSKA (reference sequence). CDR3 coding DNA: TGCAGTGCTGATTCGACGGGTTGGGGAGCTTTCTTT. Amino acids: CSADSTGWGAFF.

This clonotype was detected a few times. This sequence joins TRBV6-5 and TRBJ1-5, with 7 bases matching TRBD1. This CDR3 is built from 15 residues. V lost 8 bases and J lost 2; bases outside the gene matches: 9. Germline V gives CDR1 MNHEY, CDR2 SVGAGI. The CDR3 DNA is TGTGCCAGCTTTTCCCAGGGGGGTTGCAATCAGCCCCAGCATTTT. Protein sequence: CASFSQGGCNQPQHF.

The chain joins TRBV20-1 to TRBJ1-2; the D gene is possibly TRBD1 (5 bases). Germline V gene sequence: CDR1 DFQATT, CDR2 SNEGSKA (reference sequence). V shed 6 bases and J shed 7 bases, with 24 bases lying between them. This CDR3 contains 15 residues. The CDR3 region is CSAPGLDDPFFGYTF. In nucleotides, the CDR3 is TGCAGTGCACCGGGACTTGACGATCCGTTCTTTGGCTACACCTTC.

The CDR3 sequence is CASTSGGYNEQFF. In DNA, the CDR3 is TGTGCCAGCACTAGCGGGGGCTACAATGAGCAGTTCTTC. The chain couples TRBV7-2 to TRBJ2-1; 10 bases fit TRBD2. Germline V CDR1 and CDR2: SGHTA, FQGNSA. CDR3 length: 13 residues. Trimming at V came to 7 bases and at J to 3 bases, leaving 0 bases not matched to a gene.

The CDR3 loop is CASSPGVGRRDYGYTF. CDR3 coding DNA: TGTGCCAGCTCACCAGGGGTTGGCAGAAGAGACTATGGCTACACCTTC. The gene calls are TRBV18 and TRBJ1-2; D is unclear. The CDR3 is 16 amino acids. Germline CDR1 and CDR2: KGHSH and LQKENI. V shed 2 bases and J shed 3 bases, with 16 bases lying between them.

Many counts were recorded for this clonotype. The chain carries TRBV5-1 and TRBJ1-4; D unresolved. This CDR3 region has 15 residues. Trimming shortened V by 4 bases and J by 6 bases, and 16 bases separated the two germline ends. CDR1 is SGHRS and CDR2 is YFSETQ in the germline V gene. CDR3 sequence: CASSLSGSRDEKLFF. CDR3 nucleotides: TGCGCCAGCAGCCTGTCCGGAAGTAGGGATGAAAAACTGTTTTTT.

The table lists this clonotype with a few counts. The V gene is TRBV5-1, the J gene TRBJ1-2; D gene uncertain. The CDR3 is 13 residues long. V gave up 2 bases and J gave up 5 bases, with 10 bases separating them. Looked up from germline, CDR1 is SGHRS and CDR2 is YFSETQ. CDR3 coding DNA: TGCGCCAGCAGCTTTGGGCCTAGTTATGGCTACACCTTC. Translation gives CASSFGPSYGYTF.

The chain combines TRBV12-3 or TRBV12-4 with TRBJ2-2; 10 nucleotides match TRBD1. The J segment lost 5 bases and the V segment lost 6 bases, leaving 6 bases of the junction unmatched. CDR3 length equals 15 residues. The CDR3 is CASRSTGQGTGELFF. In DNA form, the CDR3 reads TGTGCCAGCAGATCCACGGGACAGGGGACCGGGGAGCTGTTTTTT.

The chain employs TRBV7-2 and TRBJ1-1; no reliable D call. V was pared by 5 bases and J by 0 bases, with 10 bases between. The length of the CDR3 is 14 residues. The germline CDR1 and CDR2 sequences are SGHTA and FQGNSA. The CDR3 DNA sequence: TGTGCCAGCAGCGGAACGGGTCTGAACACTGAAGCTTTCTTT. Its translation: CASSGTGLNTEAFF.

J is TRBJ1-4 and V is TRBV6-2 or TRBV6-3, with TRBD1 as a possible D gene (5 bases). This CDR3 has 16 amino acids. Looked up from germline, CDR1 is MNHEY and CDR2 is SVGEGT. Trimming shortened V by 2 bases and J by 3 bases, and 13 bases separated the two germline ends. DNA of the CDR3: TGTGCCAGCAGTTACCCGGCGGGGGACCCTAATGAAAAACTGTTTTTT. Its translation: CASSYPAGDPNEKLFF.

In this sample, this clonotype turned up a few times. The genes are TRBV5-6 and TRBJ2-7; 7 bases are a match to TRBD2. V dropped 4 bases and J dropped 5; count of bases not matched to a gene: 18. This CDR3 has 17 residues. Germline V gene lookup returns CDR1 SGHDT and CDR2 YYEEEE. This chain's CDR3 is CASSGVSWEGKLHEQYV. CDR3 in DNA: TGTGCCAGCAGCGGAGTTTCGTGGGAGGGAAAGCTCCACGAGCAGTACGTC.

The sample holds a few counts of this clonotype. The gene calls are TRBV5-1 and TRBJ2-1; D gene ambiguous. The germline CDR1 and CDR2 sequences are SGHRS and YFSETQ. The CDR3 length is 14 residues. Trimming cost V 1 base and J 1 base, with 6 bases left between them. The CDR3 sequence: CASSLWDSYNEQFF. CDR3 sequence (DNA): TGCGCCAGCAGCTTGTGGGATTCCTACAATGAGCAGTTCTTC.

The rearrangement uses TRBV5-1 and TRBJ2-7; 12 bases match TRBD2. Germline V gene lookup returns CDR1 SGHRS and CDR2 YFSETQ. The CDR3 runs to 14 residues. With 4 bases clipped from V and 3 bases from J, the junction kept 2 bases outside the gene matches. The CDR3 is CASSPTSGGYEQYF. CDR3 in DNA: TGCGCCAGCAGCCCGACTAGCGGGGGCTACGAGCAGTACTTC.

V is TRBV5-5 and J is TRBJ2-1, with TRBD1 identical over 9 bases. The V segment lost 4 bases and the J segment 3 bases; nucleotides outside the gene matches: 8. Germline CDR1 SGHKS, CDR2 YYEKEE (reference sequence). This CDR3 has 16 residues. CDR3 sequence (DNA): TGTGCCAGCAGCCGAACCGGGACAGGGTACTACAATGAGCAGTTCTTC. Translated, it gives CASSRTGTGYYNEQFF.

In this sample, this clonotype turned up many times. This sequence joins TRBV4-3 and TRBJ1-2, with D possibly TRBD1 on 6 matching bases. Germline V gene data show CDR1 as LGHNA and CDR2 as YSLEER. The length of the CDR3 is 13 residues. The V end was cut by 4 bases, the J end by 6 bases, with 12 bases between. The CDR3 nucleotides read TGCGCCAGCAGCCCTAAGACAGGCCATGGCTACACCTTC. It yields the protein CASSPKTGHGYTF.

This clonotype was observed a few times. The CDR3 protein is CASIQGIADTQYF. In nucleotides, the CDR3 is TGTGCCAGCATTCAGGGTATCGCAGATACGCAGTATTTT. V usage is TRBV12-3 or TRBV12-4 and J usage is TRBJ2-3, with D maybe TRBD1 (5 bases). The CDR3 totals 13 residues. V gave up 7 bases and J gave up 4 bases, with 12 bases separating them.

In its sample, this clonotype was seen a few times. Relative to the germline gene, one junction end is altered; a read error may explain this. This chain's CDR3 is CAWGVQGLGELFF. CDR3 bases: TGTGCCTGGGGTGTTCAGGGTCTCGGGGAGCTGTTTTTT. The chain couples TRBV30 to TRBJ2-2; TRBD1 is a possible D gene (5 bases). Germline V lookup: CDR1 GTSNPN, CDR2 SVGIG (reference sequence). The CDR3 is 13 amino acids.

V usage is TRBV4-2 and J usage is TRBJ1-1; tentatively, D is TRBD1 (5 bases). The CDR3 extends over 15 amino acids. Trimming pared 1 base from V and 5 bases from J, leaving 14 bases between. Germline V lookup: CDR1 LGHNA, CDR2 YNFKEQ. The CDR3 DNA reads TGTGCCAGCAGCCAAGGGTCGGGGAAGGGGACTGAAGCTTTCTTT. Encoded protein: CASSQGSGKGTEAFF.

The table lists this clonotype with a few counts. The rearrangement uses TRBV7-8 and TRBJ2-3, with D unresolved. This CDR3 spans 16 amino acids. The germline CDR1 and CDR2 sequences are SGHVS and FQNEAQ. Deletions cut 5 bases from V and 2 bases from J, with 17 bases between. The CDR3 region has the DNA TGTGCCAGCAGCCAGGTACGGGTCCGCGACACAGATACGCAGTATTTT. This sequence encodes CASSQVRVRDTDTQYF.

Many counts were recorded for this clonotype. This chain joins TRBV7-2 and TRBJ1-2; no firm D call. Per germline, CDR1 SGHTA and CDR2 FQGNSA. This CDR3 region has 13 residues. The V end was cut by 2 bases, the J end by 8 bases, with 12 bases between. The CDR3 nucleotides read TGTGCCAGCAGCTTATTTGAGGGCGGAGGCTACACCTTC. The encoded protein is CASSLFEGGGYTF.

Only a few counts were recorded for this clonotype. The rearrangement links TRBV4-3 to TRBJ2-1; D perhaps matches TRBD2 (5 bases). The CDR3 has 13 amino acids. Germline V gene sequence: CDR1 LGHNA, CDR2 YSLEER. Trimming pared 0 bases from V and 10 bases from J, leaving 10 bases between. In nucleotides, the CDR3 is TGCGCCAGCAGCCAAGACAGGCCGGGGGAGCAGTTCTTC. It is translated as CASSQDRPGEQFF.

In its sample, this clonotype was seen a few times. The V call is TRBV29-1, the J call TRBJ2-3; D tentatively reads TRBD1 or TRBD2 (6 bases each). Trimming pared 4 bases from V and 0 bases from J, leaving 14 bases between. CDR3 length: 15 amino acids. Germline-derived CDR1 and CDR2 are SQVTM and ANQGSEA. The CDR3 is CSVAIWGASTDTQYF. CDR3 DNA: TGCAGCGTTGCGATATGGGGGGCGAGCACAGATACGCAGTATTTT.